This T cell receptor (beta chain) was sequenced during a study of blood T cell repertoires in COVID-19. Sequencing was performed with immunoSEQ multiplex PCR; in TCRdb, only in-frame clones are kept and a portion is missing. The table lists a few hundred thousand clones, 85% to 90% of them singletons. Per germline, CDR1 LGHDT and CDR2 YNNKEL (reference sequence). The CDR3 is 13 residues long. The J segment lost 3 bases and the V segment lost 5 bases, leaving 3 bases of the junction unmatched. The origin of this receptor is a woman aged 18-29 years who had recovered from COVID-19. The material sequenced was PBMCs or T cells enriched from blood (not recorded which). J is TRBJ1-2 and V is TRBV3-1 (or the pseudogene TRBV3-2); 7 nucleotides line up with TRBD1. As DNA, the CDR3 is TGTGCCAGCAGCTTTCAGGGGGACTATGGCTACACCTTC. Translating gives CASSFQGDYGYTF.